The T cell receptor (beta chain) described here comes from a study of shared T cell receptors in the human thymus. This table comes from immunoSEQ multiplex PCR, and its TCRdb copy is limited to in-frame clones, with some not included. The sample holds some 700,000 clones, approximately 88% seen once. This CDR3 has 18 residues. Unmatched junction bases numbered 14, after V lost 1 base and J lost 5 bases. Germline assignment: CDR1 LGHNA and CDR2 YSLEER. This sample also belongs to another study, concerning human thymus T cells.

The V gene is TRBV4-3, the J gene TRBJ2-3; 8 bases align to TRBD1. The sequence was collected from a boy younger than two with a congenital heart defect. Sequenced: thymocytes. The CDR3 coding sequence is TGCGCCAGCAGCCAAGGTCAGGAAAACAGGGGGTCACAAGATACGCAGTATTTT. This sequence encodes CASSQGQENRGSQDTQYF.